This T cell receptor beta chain stems from a study of T-cell reconstitution after alpha-beta-depleted transplantation in children. Construction of the TCRbeta library involved unique molecular identifiers. TCRdb passed the PCR reads through MiXCR, listing each CDR3 protein once. This sample has 450,000 to 600,000 distinct CDR3 sequences, with 10% to 15% found just once. Study-level findings and limits: Once a year had passed after transplant, T-cell counts and diversity came mostly from newly produced T cells. Reported findings indicate that, about two months after transplant, alpha-beta T cells came from several hundred expanded clones, which were derived from non-depleted graft cells.

In this sample, this clonotype turned up a few times. No antigen is known for it. This specimen was PBMCs, mostly from graft donor cells, taken 360 days after TCRalphabeta/CD19-depleted stem cell transplant. The sequence was obtained from a male patient aged 10 to 17 who had a stem cell transplant for acute myeloid leukemia, so the T cells may come from the graft donor.

This CDR3 reads CASSLAGQGRTDTQYF. CDR3 coding DNA: TGTGCCAGCAGCTTAGCGGGACAGGGAAGAACAGATACGCAGTATTTT. The chain links TRBV7-2 to TRBJ2-3; 9 bases agree with TRBD1. V was pared by 0 bases and J by 3 bases, with 4 bases of the junction left unmatched. The CDR3 has 16 residues. The germline gives CDR1 SGHTA, CDR2 FQGNSA.